This T cell receptor beta chain comes out of a study of blood T cell repertoires in COVID-19. Across the whole study: The analysed material was cDNA or gDNA that came from T cells, B-cell-depleted T cells, or PBMCs.

Comments on this clone: One junction end does not reproduce the germline sequence, and a read error may be involved.

Authors' methods: For nucleated cells, counts were estimated from reference gene primer amplification. Sequenced by immunoSEQ multiplex PCR; TCRdb stores in-frame clones only, minus some. V and J calls and clone size come straight from that table; D and trimming were deduced from the DNA. The sample lists around 60,000 clones, around 87% occurring once. Germline loops: CDR1 SSHAT, CDR2 FNYEAQ (reference sequence). The CDR3 runs to 13 residues. The sequence derives from a man in his 60s with active COVID-19. Material for sequencing was peripheral blood. The rearrangement links TRBV7-7 to TRBJ2-1; tentatively, D is TRBD1 (5 bases). CDR3 in amino acids: CASSLDSPDEQFF. In DNA form, the CDR3 reads TGTGCTAGCAGCTTAGACAGCCCAGATGAGCAGTTCTTC.